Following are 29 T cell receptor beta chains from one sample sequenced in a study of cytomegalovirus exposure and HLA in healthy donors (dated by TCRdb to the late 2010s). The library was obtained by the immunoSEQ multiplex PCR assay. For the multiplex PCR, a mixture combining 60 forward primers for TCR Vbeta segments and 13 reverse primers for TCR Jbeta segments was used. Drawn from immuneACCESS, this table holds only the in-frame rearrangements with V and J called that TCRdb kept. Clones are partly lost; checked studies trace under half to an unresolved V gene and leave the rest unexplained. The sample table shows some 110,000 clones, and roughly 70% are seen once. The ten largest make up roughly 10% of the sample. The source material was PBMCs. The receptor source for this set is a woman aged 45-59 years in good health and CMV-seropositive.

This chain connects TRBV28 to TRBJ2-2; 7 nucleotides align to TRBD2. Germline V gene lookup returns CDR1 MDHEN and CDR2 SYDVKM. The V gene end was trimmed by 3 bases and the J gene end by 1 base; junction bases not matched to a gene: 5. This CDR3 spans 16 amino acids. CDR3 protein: CASSFDAGVNTGELFF. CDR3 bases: TGTGCCAGCAGTTTCGATGCGGGGGTGAACACCGGGGAGCTGTTTTTT. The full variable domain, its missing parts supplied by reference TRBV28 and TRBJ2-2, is DVKVTQSSRYLVKRTGEKVFLECVQDMDHENMFWYRQDPGLGLRLIYFSYDVKMKEKGDIPEGYSVSREKKERFSLILESASTNQTSMYLCASSFDAGVNTGELFFGEGSRLTVL.

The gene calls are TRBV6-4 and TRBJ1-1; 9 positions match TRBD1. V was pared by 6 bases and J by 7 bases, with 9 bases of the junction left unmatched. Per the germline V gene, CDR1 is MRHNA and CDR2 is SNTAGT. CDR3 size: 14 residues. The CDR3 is CASRRTGEYDEAFF. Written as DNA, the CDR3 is TGTGCCAGCAGGCGGACAGGGGAGTATGATGAAGCTTTCTTT.

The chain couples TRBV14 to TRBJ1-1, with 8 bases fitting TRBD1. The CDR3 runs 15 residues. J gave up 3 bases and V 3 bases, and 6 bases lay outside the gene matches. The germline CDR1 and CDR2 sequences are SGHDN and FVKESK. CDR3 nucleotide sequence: TGTGCCAGCAGCCAGAATCAGGGGGCTTACACTGAAGCTTTCTTT. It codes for CASSQNQGAYTEAFF.

The CDR3 loop reads CASRLASGTHPINYGYTF. The CDR3 DNA follows: TGTGCAAGTCGCTTAGCTTCGGGGACACATCCTATAAACTATGGCTACACCTTC. The J gene is TRBJ1-2, the V gene TRBV12-2; the D call in the table, TRBD1, was not verified against the DNA. TRBV12-2 is deemed a pseudogene. The length of the CDR3 is 18 residues.

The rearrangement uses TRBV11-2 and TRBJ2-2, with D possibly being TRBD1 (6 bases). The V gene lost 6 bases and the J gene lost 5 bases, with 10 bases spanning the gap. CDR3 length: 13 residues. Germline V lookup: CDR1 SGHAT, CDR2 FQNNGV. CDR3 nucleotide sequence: TGTGCCAGCAGTCGACAGGAAACCGGGGAGCTGTTTTTT. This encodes CASSRQETGELFF.

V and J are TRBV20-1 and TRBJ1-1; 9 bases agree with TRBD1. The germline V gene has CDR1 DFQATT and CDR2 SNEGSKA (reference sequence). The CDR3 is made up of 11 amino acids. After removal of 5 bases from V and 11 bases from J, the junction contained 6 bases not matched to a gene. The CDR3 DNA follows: TGCAGTGCTTCCGGGACAGGGTTTGCTTTCTTT. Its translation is CSASGTGFAFF.

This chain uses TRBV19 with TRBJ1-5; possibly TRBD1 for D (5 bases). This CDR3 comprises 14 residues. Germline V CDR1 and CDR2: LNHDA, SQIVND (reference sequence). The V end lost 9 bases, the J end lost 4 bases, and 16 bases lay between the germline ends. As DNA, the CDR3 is TGTGCCAGCTGGGGGGGAGCACCAAATCAGCCCCAGCATTTT. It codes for CASWGGAPNQPQHF.

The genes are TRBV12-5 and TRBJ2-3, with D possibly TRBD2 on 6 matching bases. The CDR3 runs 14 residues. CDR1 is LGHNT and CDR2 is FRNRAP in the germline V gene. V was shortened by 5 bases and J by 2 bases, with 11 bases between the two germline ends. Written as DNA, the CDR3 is TGTGCTAGTGGTCCTGCGGGACCCACAGATACGCAGTATTTT. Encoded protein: CASGPAGPTDTQYF.

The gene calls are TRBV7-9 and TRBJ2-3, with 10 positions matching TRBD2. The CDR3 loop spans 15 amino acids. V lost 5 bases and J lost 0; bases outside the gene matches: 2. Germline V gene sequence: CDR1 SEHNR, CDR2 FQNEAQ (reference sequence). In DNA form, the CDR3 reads TGTGCCAGCAGCACTAGCGGGGACAGCACAGATACGCAGTATTTT. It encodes CASSTSGDSTDTQYF.

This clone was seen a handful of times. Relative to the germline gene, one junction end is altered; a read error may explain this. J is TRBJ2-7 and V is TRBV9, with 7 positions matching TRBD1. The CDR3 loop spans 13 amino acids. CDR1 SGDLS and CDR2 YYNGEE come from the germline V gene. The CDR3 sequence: CASSFVGSGQLNF. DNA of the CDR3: TGTGCCAGCAGCTTCGTGGGGTCGGGACAGCTAAATTTC.

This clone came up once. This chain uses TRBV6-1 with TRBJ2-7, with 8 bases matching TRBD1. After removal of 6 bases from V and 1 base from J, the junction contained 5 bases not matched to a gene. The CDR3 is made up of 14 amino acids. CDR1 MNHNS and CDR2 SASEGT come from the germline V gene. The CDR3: CASRTGEGSYEQYF. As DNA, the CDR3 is TGTGCCAGCAGGACAGGGGAAGGATCCTACGAGCAGTACTTC.

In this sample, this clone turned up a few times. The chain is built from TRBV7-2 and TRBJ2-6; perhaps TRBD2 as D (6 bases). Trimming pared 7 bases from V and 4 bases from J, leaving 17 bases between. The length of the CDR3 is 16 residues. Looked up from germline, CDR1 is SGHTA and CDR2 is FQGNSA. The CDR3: CASTGLLTLGANVLTF. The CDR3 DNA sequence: TGTGCCAGCACCGGACTATTAACATTGGGGGCCAACGTCCTGACTTTC.

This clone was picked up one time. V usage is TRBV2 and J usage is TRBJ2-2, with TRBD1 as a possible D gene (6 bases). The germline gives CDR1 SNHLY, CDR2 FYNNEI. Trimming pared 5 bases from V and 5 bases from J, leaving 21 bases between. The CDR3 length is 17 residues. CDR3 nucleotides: TGTGCCAGCAGTCTTATGGGGGCGGGTGTGATTACCGGGGAGCTGTTTTTT. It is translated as CASSLMGAGVITGELFF.

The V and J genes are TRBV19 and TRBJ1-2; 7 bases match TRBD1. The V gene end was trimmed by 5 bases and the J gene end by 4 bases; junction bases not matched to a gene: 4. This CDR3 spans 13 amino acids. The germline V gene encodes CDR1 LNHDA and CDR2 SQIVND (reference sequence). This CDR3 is CASSPDRVYGYTF. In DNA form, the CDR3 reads TGTGCCAGTAGTCCCGACAGGGTCTATGGCTACACCTTC. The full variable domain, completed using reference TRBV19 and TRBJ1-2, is DGGITQSPKYLFRKEGQNVTLSCEQNLNHDAMYWYRQDPGQGLRLIYYSQIVNDFQKGDIAEGYSVSREKKESFPLTVTSAQKNPTAFYLCASSPDRVYGYTFGSGTRLTVV.

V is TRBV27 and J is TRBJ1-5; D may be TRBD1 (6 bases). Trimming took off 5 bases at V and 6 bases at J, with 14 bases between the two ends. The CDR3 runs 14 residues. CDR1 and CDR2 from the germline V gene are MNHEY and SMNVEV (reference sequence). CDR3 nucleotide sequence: TGTGCCAGCAGTCCCGACAGGTCAGGTCAGCCCCAGCATTTT. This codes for CASSPDRSGQPQHF.

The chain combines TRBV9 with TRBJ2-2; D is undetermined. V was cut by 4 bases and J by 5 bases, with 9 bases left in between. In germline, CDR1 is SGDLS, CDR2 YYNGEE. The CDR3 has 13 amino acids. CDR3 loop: CASSNSYTGELFF. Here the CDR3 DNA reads TGTGCCAGCAGCAACAGTTATACCGGGGAGCTGTTTTTT.

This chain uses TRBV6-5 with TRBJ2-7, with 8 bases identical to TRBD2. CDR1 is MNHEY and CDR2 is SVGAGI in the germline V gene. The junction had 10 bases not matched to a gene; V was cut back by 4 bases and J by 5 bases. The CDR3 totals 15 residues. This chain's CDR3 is CASSSLGSGGNEQYF. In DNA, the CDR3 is TGTGCCAGCAGTTCCCTCGGGAGCGGGGGCAACGAGCAGTACTTC.

This CDR3 is CAWRATGSNEKLFF. The CDR3 DNA follows: TGTGCCTGGAGGGCGACAGGGAGCAATGAAAAACTGTTTTTT. This chain uses TRBV30 with TRBJ1-4; TRBD1 matches at 7 bases. Germline lookup yields CDR1 GTSNPN and CDR2 SVGIG (reference sequence). The CDR3 runs to 14 residues. V shed 3 bases and J 5 bases; nucleotides not matched to a gene: 6.

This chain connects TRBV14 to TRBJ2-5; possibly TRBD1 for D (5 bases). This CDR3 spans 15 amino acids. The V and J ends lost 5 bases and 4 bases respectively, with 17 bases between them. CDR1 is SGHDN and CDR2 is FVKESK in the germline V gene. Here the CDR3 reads CASSGLVGVAETQYF. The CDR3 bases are TGTGCCAGCAGCGGCCTTGTAGGGGTCGCAGAGACCCAGTACTTC.

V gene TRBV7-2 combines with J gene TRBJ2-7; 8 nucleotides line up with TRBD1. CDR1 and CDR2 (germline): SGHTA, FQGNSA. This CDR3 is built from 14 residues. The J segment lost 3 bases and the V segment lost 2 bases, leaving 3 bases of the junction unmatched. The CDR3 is CASSLIGTGYEQYF. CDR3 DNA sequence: TGTGCCAGCAGCTTAATAGGGACAGGCTACGAGCAGTACTTC. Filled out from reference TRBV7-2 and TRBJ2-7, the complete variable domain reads GAGVSQSPSNKVTEKGKDVELRCDPISGHTALYWYRQSLGQGLEFLIYFQGNSAPDKSGLPSDRFSAERTGGSVSTLTIQRTQQEDSAVYLCASSLIGTGYEQYFGPGTRLTVT.

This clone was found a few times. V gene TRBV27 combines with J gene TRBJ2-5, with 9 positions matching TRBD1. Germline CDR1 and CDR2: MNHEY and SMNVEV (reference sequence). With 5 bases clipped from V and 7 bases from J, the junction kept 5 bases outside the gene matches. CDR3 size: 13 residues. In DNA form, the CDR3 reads TGTGCCAGCAGTCACAGGGGGCGTTGGACCCAGTACTTC. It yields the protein CASSHRGRWTQYF.

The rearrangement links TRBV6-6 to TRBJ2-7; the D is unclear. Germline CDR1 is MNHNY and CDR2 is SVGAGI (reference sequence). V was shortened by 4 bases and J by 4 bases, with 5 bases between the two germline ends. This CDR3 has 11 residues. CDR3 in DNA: TGTGCCAGCAGTTCCCTTTACGAGCAGTACTTC. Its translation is CASSSLYEQYF.

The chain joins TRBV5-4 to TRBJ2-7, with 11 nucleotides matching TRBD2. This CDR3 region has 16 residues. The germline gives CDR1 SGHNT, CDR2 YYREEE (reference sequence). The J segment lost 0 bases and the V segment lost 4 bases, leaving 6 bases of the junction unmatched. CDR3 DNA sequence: TGTGCCAGCAGCCCAGGACTAGCGGGCTTCTCCTACGAGCAGTACTTC. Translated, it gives CASSPGLAGFSYEQYF.

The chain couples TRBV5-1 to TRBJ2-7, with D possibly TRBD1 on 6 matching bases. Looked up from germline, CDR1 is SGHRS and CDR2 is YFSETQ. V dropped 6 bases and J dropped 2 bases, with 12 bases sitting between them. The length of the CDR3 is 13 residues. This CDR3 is CASKAGETYEQYF. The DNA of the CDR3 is TGCGCCAGCAAGGCAGGGGAGACCTACGAGCAGTACTTC. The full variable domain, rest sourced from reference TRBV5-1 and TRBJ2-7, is KAGVTQTPRYLIKTRGQQVTLSCSPISGHRSVSWYQQTPGQGLQFLFEYFSETQRNKGNFPGRFSGRQFSNSRSEMNVSTLELGDSALYLCASKAGETYEQYFGPGTRLTVT.

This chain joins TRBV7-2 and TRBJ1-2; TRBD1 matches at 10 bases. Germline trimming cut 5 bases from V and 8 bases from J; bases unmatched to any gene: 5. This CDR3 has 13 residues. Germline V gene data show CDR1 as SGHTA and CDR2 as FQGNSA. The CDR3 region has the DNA TGTGCCAGCAGCACGACAGGGGGCCTGGGCTACACCTTC. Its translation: CASSTTGGLGYTF.

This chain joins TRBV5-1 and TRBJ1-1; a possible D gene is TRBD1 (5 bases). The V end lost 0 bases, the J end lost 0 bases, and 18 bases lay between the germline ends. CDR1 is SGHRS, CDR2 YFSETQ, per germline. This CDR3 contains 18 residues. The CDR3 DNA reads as TGCGCCAGCAGCTTGGGACAGATAGGTTTGGAAGTGAACACTGAAGCTTTCTTT. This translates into CASSLGQIGLEVNTEAFF.

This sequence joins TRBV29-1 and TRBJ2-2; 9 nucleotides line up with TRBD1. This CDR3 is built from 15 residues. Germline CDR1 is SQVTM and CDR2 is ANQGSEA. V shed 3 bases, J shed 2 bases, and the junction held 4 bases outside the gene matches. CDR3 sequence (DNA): TGCAGCGTTGATCTGGGACAGGGCAACACCGGGGAGCTGTTTTTT. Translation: CSVDLGQGNTGELFF.

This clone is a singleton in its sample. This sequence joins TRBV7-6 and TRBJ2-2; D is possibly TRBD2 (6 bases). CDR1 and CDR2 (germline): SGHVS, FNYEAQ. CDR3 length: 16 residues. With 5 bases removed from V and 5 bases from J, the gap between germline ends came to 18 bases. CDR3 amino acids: CASSPRPELATGELFF. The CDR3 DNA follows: TGTGCCAGCAGCCCCCGGCCCGAGCTAGCGACCGGGGAGCTGTTTTTT.

The CDR3 DNA is TGTGCCAGCAGCTTAGATTTGTGGGCAGACGGTTTCTTT. Amino acid sequence: CASSLDLWADGFF. The chain links TRBV7-9 to TRBJ1-1, with D hard to call. Looked up from germline, CDR1 is SEHNR and CDR2 is FQNEAQ (reference sequence). The V end lost 1 base, the J end lost 13 bases, and 16 bases lay between the germline ends. This CDR3 contains 13 residues.